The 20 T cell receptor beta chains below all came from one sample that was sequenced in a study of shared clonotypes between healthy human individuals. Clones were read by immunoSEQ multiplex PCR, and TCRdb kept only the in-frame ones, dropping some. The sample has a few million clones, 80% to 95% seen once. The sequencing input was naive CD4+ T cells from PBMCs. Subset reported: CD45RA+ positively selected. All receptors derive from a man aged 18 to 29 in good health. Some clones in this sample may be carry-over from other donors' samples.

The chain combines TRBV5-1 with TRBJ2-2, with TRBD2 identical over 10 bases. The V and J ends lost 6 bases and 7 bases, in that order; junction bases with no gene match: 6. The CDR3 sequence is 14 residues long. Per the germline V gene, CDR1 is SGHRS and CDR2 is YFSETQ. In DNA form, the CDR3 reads TGCGCCAGCACTAGCGGGAGTCGGTACGGGGAGCTGTTTTTT. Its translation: CASTSGSRYGELFF.

The CDR3 sequence: CAWTRTGETQYF. The CDR3 region has the DNA TGTGCCTGGACAAGGACAGGAGAGACCCAGTACTTC. The rearrangement joins TRBV30 to TRBJ2-5; 7 bases are a match to TRBD1. Looked up from germline, CDR1 is GTSNPN and CDR2 is SVGIG (reference sequence). V lost 4 bases to trimming and J lost 4 bases; unmatched junction nucleotides: 3. This CDR3 comprises 12 residues.

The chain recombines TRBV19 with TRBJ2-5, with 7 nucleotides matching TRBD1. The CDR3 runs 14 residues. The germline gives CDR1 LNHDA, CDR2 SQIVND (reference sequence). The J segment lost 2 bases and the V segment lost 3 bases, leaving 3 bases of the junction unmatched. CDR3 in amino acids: CASSMSGGQETQYF. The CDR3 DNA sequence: TGTGCCAGTAGTATGTCAGGGGGACAAGAGACCCAGTACTTC.

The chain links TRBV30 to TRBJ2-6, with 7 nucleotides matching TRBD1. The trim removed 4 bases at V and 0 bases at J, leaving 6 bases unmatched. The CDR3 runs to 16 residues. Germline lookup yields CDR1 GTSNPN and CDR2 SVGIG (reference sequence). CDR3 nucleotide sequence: TGTGCCTGGACTAAGGGGGCTTACTCTGGGGCCAACGTCCTGACTTTC. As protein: CAWTKGAYSGANVLTF.

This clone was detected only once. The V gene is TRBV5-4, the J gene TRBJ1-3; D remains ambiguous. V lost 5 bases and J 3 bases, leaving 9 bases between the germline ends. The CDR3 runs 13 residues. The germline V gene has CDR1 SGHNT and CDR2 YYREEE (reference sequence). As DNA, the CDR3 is TGTGCCAGCAGACTGGACGGTGGAAACACCATATATTTT. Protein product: CASRLDGGNTIYF.

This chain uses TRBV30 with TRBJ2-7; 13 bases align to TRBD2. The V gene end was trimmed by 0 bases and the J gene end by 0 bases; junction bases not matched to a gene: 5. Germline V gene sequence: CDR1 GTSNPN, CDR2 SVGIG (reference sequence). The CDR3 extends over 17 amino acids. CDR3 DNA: TGTGCCTGGAGTGTATGGAGACTAGCGGGAGGCTCCTACGAGCAGTACTTC. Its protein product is CAWSVWRLAGGSYEQYF. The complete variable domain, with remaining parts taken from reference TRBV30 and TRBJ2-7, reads SQTIHQWPATLVQPVGSPLSLECTVEGTSNPNLYWYRQAAGRGLQLLFYSVGIGQISSEVPQNLSASRPQDRQFILSSKKLLLSDSGFYLCAWSVWRLAGGSYEQYFGPGTRLTVT.

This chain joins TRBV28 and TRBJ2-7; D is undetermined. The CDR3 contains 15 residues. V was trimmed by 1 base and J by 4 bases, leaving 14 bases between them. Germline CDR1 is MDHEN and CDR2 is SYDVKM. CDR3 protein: CASSLSRAPIYEQYF. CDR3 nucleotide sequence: TGTGCCAGCAGTTTATCACGGGCCCCTATTTACGAGCAGTACTTC.

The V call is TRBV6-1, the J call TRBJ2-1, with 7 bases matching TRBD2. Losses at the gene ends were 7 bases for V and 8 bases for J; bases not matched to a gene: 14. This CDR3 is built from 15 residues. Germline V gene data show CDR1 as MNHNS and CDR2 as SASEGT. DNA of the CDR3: TGTGCCAGCACCCACCTAGCGGTTCAAAGAGATGAGCAGTTCTTC. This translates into CASTHLAVQRDEQFF.

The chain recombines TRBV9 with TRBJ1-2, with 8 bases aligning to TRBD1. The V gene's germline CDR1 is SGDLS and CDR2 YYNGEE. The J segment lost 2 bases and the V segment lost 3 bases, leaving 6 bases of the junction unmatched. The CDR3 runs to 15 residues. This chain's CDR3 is CASSANRGYNYGYTF. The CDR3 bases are TGTGCCAGCAGCGCTAACAGGGGGTACAACTATGGCTACACCTTC.

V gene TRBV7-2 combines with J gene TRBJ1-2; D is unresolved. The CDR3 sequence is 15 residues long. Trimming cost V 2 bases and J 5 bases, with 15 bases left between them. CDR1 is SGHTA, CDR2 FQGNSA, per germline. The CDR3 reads CASSLSVPSGYGYTF. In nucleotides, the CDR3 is TGTGCCAGCAGCTTATCGGTCCCTTCCGGGTATGGCTACACCTTC.

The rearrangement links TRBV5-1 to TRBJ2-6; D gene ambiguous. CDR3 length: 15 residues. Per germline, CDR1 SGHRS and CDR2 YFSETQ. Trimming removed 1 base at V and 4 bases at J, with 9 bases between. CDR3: CASSLQQLGANVLTF. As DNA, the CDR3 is TGCGCCAGCAGCTTGCAGCAGCTCGGGGCCAACGTCCTGACTTTC.

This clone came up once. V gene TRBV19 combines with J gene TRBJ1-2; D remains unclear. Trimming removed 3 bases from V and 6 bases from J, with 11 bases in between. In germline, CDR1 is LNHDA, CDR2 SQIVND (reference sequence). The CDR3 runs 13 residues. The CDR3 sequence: CASSMTASDGYTF. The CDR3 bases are TGTGCCAGTAGTATGACTGCCTCCGATGGCTACACCTTC.

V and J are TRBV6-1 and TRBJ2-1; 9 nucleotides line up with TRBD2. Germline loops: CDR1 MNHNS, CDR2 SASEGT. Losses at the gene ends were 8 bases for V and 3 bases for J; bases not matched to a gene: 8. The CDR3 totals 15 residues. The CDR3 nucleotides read TGTGCCAGCCACTCCGGGACTAGCCGCTACAATGAGCAGTTCTTC. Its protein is CASHSGTSRYNEQFF.

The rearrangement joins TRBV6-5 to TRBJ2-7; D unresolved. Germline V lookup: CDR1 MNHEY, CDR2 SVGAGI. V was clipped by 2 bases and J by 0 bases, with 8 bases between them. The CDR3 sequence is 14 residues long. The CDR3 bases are TGTGCCAGCAGTTACGGCAGGACCTCCTACGAGCAGTACTTC. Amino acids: CASSYGRTSYEQYF.

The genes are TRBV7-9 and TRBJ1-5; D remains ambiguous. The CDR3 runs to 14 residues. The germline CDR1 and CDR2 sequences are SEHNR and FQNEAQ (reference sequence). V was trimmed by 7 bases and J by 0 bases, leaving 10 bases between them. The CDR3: CASTKGDSNQPQHF. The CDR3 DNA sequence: TGTGCCAGCACGAAGGGTGATAGCAATCAGCCCCAGCATTTT.

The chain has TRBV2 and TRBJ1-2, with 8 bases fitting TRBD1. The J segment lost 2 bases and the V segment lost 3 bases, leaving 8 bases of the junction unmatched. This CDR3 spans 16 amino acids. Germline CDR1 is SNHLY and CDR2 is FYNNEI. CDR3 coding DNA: TGTGCCAGCAGTGAGTCAGGACAGGGCGGAAACTATGGCTACACCTTC. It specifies CASSESGQGGNYGYTF.

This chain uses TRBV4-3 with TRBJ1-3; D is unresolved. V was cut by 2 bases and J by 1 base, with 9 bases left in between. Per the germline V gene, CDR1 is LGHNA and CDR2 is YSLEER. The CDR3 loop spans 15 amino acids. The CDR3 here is CASSQSLGSGNTIYF. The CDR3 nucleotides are TGCGCCAGCAGCCAATCTTTAGGGTCTGGAAACACCATATATTTT.

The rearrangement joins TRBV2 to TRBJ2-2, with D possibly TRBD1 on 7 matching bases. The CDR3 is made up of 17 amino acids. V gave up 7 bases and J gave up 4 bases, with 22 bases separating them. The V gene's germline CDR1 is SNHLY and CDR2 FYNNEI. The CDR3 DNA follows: TGTGCCAGCACCGGTCCGGGACAGCAGACTAGCACCGGGGAGCTGTTTTTT. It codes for CASTGPGQQTSTGELFF.

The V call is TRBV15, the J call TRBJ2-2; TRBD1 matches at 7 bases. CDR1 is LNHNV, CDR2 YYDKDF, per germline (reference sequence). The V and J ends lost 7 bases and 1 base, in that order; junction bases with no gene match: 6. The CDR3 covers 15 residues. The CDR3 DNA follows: TGTGCCACCACCTCGACAGGGAGGAACACCGGGGAGCTGTTTTTT. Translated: CATTSTGRNTGELFF.

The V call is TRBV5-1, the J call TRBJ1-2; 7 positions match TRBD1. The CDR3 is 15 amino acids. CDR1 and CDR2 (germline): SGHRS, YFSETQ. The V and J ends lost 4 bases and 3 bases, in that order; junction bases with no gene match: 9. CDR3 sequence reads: CASSDRDSGYYGYTF. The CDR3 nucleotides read TGCGCCAGCAGCGACAGGGACTCAGGATACTATGGCTACACCTTC.